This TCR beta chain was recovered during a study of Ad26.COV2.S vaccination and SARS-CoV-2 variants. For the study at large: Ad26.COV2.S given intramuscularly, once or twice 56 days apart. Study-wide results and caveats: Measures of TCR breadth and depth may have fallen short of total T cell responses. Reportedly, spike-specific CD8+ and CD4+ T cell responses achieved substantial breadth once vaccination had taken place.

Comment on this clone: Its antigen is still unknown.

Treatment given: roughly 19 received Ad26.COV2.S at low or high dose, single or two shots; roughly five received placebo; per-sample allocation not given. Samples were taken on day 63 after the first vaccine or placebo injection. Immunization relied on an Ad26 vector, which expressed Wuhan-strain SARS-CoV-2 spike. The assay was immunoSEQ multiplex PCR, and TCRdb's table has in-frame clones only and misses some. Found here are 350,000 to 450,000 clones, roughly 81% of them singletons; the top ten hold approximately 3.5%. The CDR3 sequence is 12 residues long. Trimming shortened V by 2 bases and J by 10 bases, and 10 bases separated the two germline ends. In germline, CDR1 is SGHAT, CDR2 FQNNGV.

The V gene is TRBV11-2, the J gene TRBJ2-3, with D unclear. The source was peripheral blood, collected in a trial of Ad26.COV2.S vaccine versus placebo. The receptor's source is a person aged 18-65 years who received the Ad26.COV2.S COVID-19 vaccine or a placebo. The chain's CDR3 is CASSLSREAQYF. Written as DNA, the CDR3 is TGTGCCAGCAGCTTATCGCGTGAGGCGCAGTATTTT. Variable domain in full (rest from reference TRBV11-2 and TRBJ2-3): EAGVAQSPRYKIIEKRQSVAFWCNPISGHATLYWYQQILGQGPKLLIQFQNNGVVDDSQLPKDRFSAERLKGVDSTLKIQPAKLEDSAVYLCASSLSREAQYFGPGTRLTVL.